Listed below are T cell receptor beta chains from one sample, sequenced in a study of cytomegalovirus exposure and HLA in healthy donors. The protocol was immunoSEQ multiplex PCR, while the TCRdb copy is restricted to in-frame clones and leaves out a portion. Of around 230,000 clones listed, just under 80% are singletons. The sequenced sample was PBMCs. The receptors originated from a boy younger than 18 in good health and CMV-seronegative. Each CDR3 is given with its conserved first and last residue. A D gene is named only where the DNA matches it firmly. The size of a clone is reported for some rows only, either as once, few or many, or as a class for expanded clones.

clone_size	j_call	d_call	v_call	cdr3_nt	cdr3_aa
.	TRBJ1-5	TRBD1	TRBV30	TGTGCCTGGAGTGTACGACAGGGCCGTCAGCCCCAGCATTTT	CAWSVRQGRQPQHF
.	TRBJ2-2	TRBD1	TRBV11-2	TGTGCCAGCAGTCTAAGGCGGACAGGCTACACCGGGGAGCTGTTTTTT	CASSLRRTGYTGELFF
.	TRBJ1-2	.	TRBV12-5	TGTGCTAGTGGTTCCCCAATACAGGTCGGCTACACCTTC	CASGSPIQVGYTF
.	TRBJ2-7	TRBD1	TRBV11-2	TGTGCCAGCAGCTTAGAGGGACAGGCCCCCTACTACGAGCAGTACTTC	CASSLEGQAPYYEQYF
few	TRBJ2-5	.	TRBV5-1	TGCGCCAGCAGCTTGGACCCAGGGAAAGAGACCCAGTACTTC	CASSLDPGKETQYF
.	TRBJ1-1	.	TRBV10-2	TGCGCCAGCAGTGCCGCCCGACAGTTAGGAGAAGCTTTCTTT	CASSAARQLGEAFF
.	TRBJ2-3	TRBD1	TRBV2	TGTGCCAGCAGCGGGACAGGGAGAAACACAGATACGCAGTATTTT	CASSGTGRNTDTQYF
.	TRBJ2-1	TRBD1	TRBV7-2	TGTGCCAGCAGCCCAAAGACCGGGACAGGGGGCAATGAGCAGTTCTTC	CASSPKTGTGGNEQFF
.	TRBJ1-1	TRBD1	TRBV2	TGTGCCAGCAGGGCCGACAGGGGCGAAGCTTTCTTT	CASRADRGEAFF
.	TRBJ1-3	TRBD1	TRBV7-8	TGTGCCAGCAGCACATGGAACCGGGACAGGGGGCTTGCAGGAAACACCATATATTTT	CASSTWNRDRGLAGNTIYF
.	TRBJ1-3	.	TRBV25-1	TGTGCCAGCAGTGAATATCCGGGGGTAGGAAACACCATATATTTT	CASSEYPGVGNTIYF
.	TRBJ1-2	.	TRBV6-1	TGTGCCAGCAGTGAAGAGCCGAGCAGGGGCATCTATGGCTACACCTTC	CASSEEPSRGIYGYTF
.	TRBJ1-4	.	TRBV6-5	TGTGCCAGCAGTTACTCCAGGGTGAATGAAAAACTGTTTTTT	CASSYSRVNEKLFF
.	TRBJ1-1	.	TRBV10-3	TGTGCCATCCGCGAGCTCCTAGGTGGGACTGAAGCTTTCTTT	CAIRELLGGTEAFF
.	TRBJ1-2	TRBD1	TRBV15	TGTGCCACCAGCAGAGAAGGGACAGGGGGATATGGCTACACCTTC	CATSREGTGGYGYTF
.	TRBJ2-7	.	TRBV18	TGTGCCAGCTCGGTTTCCCCTAGGCCCAGCTCCTACGAGCAGTACTTC	CASSVSPRPSSYEQYF
.	TRBJ2-7	TRBD1	TRBV10-1	TGCGCCAGCAGTGAGTCGAGGGGGCCCTACGAGCAGTACTTC	CASSESRGPYEQYF
.	TRBJ2-1	TRBD2	TRBV5-1	TGCGCCAGCAGCTTTATACTAGCGGGGTCCAATGAGCAGTTCTTC	CASSFILAGSNEQFF
few	TRBJ1-5	.	TRBV4-1	TGCGCCAGCAGCCAACCAACCGGGACACGGAGTCAGCCCCAGCATTTT	CASSQPTGTRSQPQHF
once	TRBJ1-1	TRBD1	TRBV6-1	TGTGCCAGCAGTGAACGGGCCAGGGGGCGAGGTGAAGCTTTCTTT	CASSERARGRGEAFF
.	TRBJ2-6	.	TRBV5-1	TGCGCCAGCAGCTTGGACGGGTCTGGGGCCAACGTCCTGACTTTC	CASSLDGSGANVLTF
once	TRBJ2-2	TRBD1	TRBV6-5	TGTGCCAGCAGTTGGGGACAGGGAAACACCGGGGAGCTGTTTTTT	CASSWGQGNTGELFF
.	TRBJ1-1	TRBD1	TRBV6-1	TGTGCCAGCAGTGACGGGACAGGGGGCTTCGACACTGAAGCTTTCTTT	CASSDGTGGFDTEAFF